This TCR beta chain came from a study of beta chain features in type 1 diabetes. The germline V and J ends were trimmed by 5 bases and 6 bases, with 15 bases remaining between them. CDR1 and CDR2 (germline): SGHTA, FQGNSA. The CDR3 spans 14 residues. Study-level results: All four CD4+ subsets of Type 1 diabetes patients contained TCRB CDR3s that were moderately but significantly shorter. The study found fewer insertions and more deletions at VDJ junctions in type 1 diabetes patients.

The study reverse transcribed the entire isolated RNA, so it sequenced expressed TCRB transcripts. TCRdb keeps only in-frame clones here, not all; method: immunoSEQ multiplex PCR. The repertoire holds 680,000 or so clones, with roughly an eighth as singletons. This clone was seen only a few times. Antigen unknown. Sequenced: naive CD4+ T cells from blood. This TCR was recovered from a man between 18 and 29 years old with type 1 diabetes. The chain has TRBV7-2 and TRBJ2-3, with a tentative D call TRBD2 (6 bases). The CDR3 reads CASSTGLPQDTQYF. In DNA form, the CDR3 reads TGTGCCAGCAGCACCGGACTACCCCAGGATACGCAGTATTTT.